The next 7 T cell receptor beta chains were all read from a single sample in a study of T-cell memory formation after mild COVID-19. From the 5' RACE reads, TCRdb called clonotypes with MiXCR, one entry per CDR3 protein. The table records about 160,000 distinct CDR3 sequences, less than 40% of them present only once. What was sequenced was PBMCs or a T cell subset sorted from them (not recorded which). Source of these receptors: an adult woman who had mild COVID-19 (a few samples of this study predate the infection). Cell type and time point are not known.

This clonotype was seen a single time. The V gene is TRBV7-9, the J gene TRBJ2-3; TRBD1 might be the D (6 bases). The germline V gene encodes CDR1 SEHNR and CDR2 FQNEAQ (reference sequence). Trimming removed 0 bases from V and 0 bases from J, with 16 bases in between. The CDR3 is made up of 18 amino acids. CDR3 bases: TGTGCCAGCAGCTTAGCTACAGGGAGATCCCCTAGCACAGATACGCAGTATTTT. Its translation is CASSLATGRSPSTDTQYF.

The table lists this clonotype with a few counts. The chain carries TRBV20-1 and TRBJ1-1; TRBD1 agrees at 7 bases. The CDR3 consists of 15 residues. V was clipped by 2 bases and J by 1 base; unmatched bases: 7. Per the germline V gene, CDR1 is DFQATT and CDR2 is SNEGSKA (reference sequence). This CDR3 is CSARPQGSWNTEAFF. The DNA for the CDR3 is TGCAGTGCTAGACCACAGGGGAGTTGGAACACTGAAGCTTTCTTT.

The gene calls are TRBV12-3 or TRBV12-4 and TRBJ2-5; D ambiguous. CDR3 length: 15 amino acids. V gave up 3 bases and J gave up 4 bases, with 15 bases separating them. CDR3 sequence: CASSFERLGGETQYF. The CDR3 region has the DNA TGTGCCAGCAGTTTCGAGAGACTGGGTGGAGAGACCCAGTACTTC.

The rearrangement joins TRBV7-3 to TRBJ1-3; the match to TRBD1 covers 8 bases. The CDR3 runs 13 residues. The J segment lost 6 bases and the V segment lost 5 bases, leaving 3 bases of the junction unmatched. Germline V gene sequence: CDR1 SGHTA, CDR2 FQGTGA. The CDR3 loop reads CASSRGQENTIYF. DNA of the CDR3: TGTGCCAGCAGCCGGGGACAGGAAAACACCATATATTTT.

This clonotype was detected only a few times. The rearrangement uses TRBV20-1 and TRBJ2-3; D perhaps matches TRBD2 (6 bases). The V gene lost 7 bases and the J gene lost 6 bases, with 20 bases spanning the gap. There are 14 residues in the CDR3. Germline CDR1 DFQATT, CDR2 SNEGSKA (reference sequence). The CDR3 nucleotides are TGCAGTGGATCGGGACTCCCTGGGGTCGATACGCAGTATTTT. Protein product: CSGSGLPGVDTQYF.

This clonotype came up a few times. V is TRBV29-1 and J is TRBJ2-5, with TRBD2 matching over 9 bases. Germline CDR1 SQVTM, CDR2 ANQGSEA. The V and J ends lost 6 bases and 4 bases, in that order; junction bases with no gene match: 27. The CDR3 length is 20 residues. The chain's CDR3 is CSVPIPSEAGGLLFGETQYF. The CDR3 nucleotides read TGCAGCGTGCCTATCCCCTCAGAAGCGGGAGGCCTCTTGTTCGGAGAGACCCAGTACTTC.

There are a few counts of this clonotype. Here the CDR3 reads CASSFVTSGSSYNEQFF. In DNA form, the CDR3 reads TGTGCCAGCAGTTTCGTCACTAGCGGGAGCTCCTACAATGAGCAGTTCTTC. The chain recombines TRBV6-7 with TRBJ2-1, with 11 positions matching TRBD2. TRBV6-7 is assigned to the ORF class and has an uncertain function. The CDR3 contains 17 residues. V lost 4 bases to trimming and J lost 0 bases; unmatched junction nucleotides: 5.